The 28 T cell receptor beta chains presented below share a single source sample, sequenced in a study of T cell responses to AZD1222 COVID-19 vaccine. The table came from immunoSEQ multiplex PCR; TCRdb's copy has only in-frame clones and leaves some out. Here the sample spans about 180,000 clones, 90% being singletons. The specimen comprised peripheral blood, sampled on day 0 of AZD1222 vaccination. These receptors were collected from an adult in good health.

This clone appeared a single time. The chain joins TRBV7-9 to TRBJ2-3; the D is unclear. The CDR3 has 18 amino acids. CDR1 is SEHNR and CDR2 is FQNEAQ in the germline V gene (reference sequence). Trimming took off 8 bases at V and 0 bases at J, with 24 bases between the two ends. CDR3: CASPPPSTQGSSTDTQYF. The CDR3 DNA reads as TGTGCCAGCCCCCCGCCGTCAACCCAAGGTAGTAGCACAGATACGCAGTATTTT.

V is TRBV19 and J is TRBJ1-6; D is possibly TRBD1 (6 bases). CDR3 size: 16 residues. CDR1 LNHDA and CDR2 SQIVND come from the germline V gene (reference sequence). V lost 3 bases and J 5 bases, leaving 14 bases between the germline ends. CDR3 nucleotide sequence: TGTGCCAGTAGTATGGGTTGGACAGTCAATAATTCACCCCTCCACTTT. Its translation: CASSMGWTVNNSPLHF.

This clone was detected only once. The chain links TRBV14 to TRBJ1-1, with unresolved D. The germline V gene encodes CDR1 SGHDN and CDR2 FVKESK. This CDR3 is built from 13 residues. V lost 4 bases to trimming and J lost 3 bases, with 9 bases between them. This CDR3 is CASSRIMDTEAFF. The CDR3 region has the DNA TGTGCCAGCAGCCGAATCATGGACACTGAAGCTTTCTTT.

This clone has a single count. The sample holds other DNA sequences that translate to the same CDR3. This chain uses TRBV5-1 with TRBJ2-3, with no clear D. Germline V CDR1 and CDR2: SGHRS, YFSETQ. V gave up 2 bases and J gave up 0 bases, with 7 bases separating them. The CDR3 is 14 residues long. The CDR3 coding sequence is TGCGCCAGCAGCTTAGGCTCTAGCACAGATACGCAGTATTTT. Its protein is CASSLGSSTDTQYF.

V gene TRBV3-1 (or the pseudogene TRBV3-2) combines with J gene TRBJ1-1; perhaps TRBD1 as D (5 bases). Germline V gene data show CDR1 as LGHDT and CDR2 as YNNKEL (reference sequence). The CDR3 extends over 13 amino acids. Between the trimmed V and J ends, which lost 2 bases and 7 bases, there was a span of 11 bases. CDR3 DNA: TGTGCCAGCAGCCAAAGGGGTACCTATGAAGCTTTCTTT. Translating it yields CASSQRGTYEAFF.

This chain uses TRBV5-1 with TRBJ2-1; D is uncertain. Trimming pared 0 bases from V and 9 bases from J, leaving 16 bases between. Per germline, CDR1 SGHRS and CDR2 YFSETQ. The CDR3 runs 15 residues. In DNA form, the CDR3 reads TGCGCCAGCAGCTTGGGACTCCTCGAGCGTGGTGAGCAGTTCTTC. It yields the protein CASSLGLLERGEQFF.

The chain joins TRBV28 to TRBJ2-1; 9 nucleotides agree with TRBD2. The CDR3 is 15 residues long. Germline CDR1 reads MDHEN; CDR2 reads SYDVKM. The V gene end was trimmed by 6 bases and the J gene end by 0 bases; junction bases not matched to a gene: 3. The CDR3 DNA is TGTGCCAGCAGGCGCGGGGGGGACTCCTACAATGAGCAGTTCTTC. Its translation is CASRRGGDSYNEQFF.

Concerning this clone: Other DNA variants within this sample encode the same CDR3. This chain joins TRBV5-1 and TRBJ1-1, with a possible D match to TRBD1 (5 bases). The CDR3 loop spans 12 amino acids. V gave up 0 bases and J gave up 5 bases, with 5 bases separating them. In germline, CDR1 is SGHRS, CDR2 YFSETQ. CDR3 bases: TGCGCCAGCAGCTTGGAGGGGACTGAAGCTTTCTTT. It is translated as CASSLEGTEAFF.

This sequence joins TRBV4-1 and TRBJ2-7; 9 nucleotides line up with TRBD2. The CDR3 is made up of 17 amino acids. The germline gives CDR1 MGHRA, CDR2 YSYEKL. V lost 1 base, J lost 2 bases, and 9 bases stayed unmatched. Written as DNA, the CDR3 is TGCGCCAGCAGCCAAGGGCCTCTAGCGGGGTTCACCTACGAGCAGTACTTC. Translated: CASSQGPLAGFTYEQYF.

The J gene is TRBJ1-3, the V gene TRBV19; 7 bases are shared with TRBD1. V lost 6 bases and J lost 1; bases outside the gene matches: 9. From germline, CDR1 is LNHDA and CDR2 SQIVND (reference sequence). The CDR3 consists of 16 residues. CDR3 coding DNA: TGTGCCAGTAGGCTCGGGGACAGCGATTCTGGAAACACCATATATTTT. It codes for CASRLGDSDSGNTIYF.

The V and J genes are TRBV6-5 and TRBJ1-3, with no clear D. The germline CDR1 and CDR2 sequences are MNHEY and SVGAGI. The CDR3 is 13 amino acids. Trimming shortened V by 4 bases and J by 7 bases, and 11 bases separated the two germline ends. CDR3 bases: TGTGCCAGCAGTTTTCTCCGCGGGAACACCATATATTTT. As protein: CASSFLRGNTIYF.

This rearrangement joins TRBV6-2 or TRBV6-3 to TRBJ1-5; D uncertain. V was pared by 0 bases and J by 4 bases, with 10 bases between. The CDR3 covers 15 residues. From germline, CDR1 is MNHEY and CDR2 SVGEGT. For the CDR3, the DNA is TGTGCCAGCAGTTACTCCGTAGGGTTAAATCAGCCCCAGCATTTT. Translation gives CASSYSVGLNQPQHF.

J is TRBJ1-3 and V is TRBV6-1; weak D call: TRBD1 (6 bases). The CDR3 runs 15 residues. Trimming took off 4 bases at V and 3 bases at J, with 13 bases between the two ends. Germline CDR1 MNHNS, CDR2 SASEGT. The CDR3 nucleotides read TGTGCCAGCAGTGTAGCGAGGGGGAGTGGAAACACCATATATTTT. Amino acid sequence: CASSVARGSGNTIYF.

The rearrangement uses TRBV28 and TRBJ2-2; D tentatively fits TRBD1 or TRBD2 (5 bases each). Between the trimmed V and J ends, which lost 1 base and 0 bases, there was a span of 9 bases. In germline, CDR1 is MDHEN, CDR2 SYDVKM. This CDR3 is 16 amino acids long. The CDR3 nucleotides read TGTGCCAGCAGTTTATATGAGGGGACGAACACCGGGGAGCTGTTTTTT. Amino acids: CASSLYEGTNTGELFF.

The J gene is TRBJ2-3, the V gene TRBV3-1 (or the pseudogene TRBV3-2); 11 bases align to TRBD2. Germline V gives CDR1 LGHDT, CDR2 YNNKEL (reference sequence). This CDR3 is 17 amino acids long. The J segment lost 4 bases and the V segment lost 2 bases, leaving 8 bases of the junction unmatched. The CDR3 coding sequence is TGTGCCAGCAGCCAACCCGGGGTAGCGGGGGGGCCAGATACGCAGTATTTT. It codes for CASSQPGVAGGPDTQYF.

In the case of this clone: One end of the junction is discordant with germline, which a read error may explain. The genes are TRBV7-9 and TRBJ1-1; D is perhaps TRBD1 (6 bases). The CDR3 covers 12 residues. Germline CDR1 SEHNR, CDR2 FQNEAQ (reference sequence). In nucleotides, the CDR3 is TGTGCCAGCAGGTTAGGGGGAACTGAAGCTTTCTTT. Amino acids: CASRLGGTEAFF.

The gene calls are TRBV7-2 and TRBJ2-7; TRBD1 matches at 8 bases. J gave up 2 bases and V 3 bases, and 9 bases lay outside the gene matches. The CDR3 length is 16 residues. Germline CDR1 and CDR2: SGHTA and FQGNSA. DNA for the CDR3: TGTGCCAGCAGCTTTGGCGCAGGGGGCGTAGCCTACGAGCAGTACTTC. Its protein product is CASSFGAGGVAYEQYF.

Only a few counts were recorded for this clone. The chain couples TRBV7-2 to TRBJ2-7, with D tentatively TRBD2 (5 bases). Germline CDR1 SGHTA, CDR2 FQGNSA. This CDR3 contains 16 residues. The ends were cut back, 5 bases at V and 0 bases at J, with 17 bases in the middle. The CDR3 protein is CASSPRAGSRSYEQYF. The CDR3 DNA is TGTGCCAGCAGCCCTCGTGCGGGCAGCCGCTCCTACGAGCAGTACTTC.

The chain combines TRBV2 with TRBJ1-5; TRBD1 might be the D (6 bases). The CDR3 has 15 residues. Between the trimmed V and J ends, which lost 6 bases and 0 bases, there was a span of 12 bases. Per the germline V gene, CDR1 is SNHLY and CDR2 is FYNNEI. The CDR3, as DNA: TGTGCCAGCAGGCCAGGGACACTTAGCAATCAGCCCCAGCATTTT. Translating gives CASRPGTLSNQPQHF.

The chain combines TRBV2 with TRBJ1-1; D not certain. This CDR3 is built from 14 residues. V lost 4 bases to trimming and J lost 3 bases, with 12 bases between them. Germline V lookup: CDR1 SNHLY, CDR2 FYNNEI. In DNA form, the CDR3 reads TGTGCCAGCAGTGGGAGTGTACGGTACACTGAAGCTTTCTTT. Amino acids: CASSGSVRYTEAFF.

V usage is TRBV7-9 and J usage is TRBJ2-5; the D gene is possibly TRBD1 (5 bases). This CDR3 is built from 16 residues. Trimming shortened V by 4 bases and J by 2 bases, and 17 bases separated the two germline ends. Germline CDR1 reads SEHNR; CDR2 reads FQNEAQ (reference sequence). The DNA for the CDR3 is TGTGCCAGCAGCTCACCCCCCCTACAGGAACAAGAGACCCAGTACTTC. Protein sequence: CASSSPPLQEQETQYF.

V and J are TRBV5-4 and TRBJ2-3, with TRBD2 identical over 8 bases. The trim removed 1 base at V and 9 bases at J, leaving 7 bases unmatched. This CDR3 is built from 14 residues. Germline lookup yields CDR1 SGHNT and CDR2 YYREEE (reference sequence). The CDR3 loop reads CASSLRGGQGTQYF. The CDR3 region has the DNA TGTGCCAGCAGCTTGCGGGGGGGGCAAGGGACGCAGTATTTT.

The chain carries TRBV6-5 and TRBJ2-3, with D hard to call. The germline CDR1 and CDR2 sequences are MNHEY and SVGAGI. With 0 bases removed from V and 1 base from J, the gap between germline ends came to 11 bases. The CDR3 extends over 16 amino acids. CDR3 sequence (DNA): TGTGCCAGCAGTTACTCGAGGAATCAGGGCACAGATACGCAGTATTTT. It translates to CASSYSRNQGTDTQYF.

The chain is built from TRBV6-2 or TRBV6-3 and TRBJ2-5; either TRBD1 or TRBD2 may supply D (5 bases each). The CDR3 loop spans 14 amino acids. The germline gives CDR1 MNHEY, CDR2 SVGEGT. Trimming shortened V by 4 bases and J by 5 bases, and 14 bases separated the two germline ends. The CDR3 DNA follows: TGTGCCAGCAGTTTGGGACCGTTTGAGGAGACCCAGTACTTC. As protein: CASSLGPFEETQYF.

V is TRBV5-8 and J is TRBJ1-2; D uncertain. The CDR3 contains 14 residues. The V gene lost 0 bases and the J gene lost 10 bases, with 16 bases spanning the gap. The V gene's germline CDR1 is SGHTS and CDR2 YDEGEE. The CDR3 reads CASSLAGGRKDYTF. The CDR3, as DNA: TGTGCCAGCAGCTTGGCGGGAGGGCGGAAAGACTACACCTTC.

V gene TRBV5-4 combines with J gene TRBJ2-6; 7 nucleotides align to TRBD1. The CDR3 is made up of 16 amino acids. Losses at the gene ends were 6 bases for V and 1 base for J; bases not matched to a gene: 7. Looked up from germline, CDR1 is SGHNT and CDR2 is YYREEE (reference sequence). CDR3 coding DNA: TGTGCCAGCACCCTAACGACAGGGTCTGGGGCCAACGTCCTGACTTTC. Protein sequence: CASTLTTGSGANVLTF. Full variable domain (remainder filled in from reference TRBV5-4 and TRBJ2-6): ETGVTQSPTHLIKTRGQQVTLRCSSQSGHNTVSWYQQALGQGPQFIFQYYREEENGRGNFPPRFSGLQFPNYSSELNVNALELDDSALYLCASTLTTGSGANVLTFGAGSRLTVL.

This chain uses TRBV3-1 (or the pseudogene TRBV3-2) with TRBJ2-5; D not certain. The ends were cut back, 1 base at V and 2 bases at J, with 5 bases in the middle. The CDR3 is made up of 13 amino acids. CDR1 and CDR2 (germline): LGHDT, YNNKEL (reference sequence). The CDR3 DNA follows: TGTGCCAGCAGCCAAGGAGCTCAAGAGACCCAGTACTTC. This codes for CASSQGAQETQYF.

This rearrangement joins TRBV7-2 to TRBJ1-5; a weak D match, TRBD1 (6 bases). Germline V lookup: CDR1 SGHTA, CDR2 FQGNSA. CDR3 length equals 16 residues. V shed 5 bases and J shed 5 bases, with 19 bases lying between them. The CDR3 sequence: CASSPSGGGDYQPQHF. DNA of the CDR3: TGTGCCAGCAGCCCGTCCGGGGGGGGCGATTATCAGCCCCAGCATTTT.